This T cell receptor (beta chain) was recovered during a study of blood T cells in healthy people across ages. General observations from the study: The study found TCR beta diversity correlated strongly with naive T cell percentage. Fewer expanded clones and more diversity marked long-lived versus aged donors.

Then a second PCR, running roughly 7 to 11 cycles, was carried out with a sample-barcoded 5' primer and a J-beta primer mix. The template-switch adaptor was a 5' adaptor with 12 random nucleotides. It tagged each cDNA molecule. MiXCR was run by TCRdb on the 5' RACE reads, yielding one entry per CDR3 protein. The sample records under 800,000 distinct CDR3 sequences, around 40% being singletons. CDR1 and CDR2 (germline): SQVTM, ANQGSEA. V lost 0 bases, J lost 5 bases, and 2 bases lay in between. The CDR3 spans 11 residues. This clonotype was counted at least ten times. As yet, its antigen is unknown. This TCR was recovered from an older woman in good health. Sequenced input: blood. The V and J genes are TRBV29-1 and TRBJ2-1; D remains ambiguous. In DNA form, the CDR3 reads TGCAGCGTTGAAGAGGACAATGAGCAGTTCTTC. Protein product: CSVEEDNEQFF.